The clone carrying this T cell receptor (beta chain) was detected once. Its antigen is unknown. The sample originates from a study of T cell responses to AZD1222 COVID-19 vaccine. Libraries were prepared by immunoSEQ multiplex PCR; TCRdb keeps only in-frame clonotypes and omits some of them. The sample has approximately 200,000 clones; around 88% are singletons. Germline V gene data show CDR1 as SGDLS and CDR2 as YYNGEE. Deletions cut 3 bases from V and 4 bases from J, with 28 bases between. There are 19 residues in the CDR3. Whole-study results and caveats: Increases in Spike-specific TCR breadth and depth were seen after two AZD1222 doses.

The TCR originated in an adult in good health. V and J are TRBV9 and TRBJ1-1; no definite D call. The source material was peripheral blood, sampled on day 0 of AZD1222 vaccination. The CDR3: CASSAIPLAVTFMSTEAFF. The DNA for the CDR3 is TGTGCCAGCAGCGCCATCCCCCTGGCAGTAACGTTTATGAGCACTGAAGCTTTCTTT.